This T cell receptor (beta chain) emerged from a study of PD-1 blockade in classical Hodgkin lymphoma. For the study at large: Nivolumab dosed at 3 mg/kg went to patients intravenously every 2 weeks. Study outcomes and limitations: Exclusion was applied to patients who started nivolumab under 1 year after ASCT. Newly diagnosed patients had baseline TCR diversity that was reportedly lower than that of healthy donors.

Germline V gives CDR1 SGHTA, CDR2 FQGNSA. This CDR3 has 18 residues. Germline trimming cut 2 bases from V and 4 bases from J; bases unmatched to any gene: 12. This clone appeared a single time. No antigen is known for it. Here immunoSEQ multiplex PCR was the method, and the copy in TCRdb shows in-frame clones only, minus some. The sample lists 9,500 to 13,000 clones; 75% were seen once. Brentuximab vedotin exposure varied, and every patient relapsed after autologous stem cell transplantation. Complete response, partial response or progressive disease were the best responses. Sequences were derived from peripheral blood mononuclear cells (PBMCs), sampled at baseline. The V and J genes are TRBV7-2 and TRBJ2-1; 9 nucleotides align to TRBD2. The TCR was taken from a human donor with classical Hodgkin lymphoma. The CDR3 is CASSLRLRGSGGYNEQFF. The CDR3 DNA is TGTGCCAGCAGCTTAAGACTTAGGGGTAGCGGGGGATACAATGAGCAGTTCTTC. Using reference TRBV7-2 and TRBJ2-1 for the parts outside the CDR3, the full variable domain is GAGVSQSPSNKVTEKGKDVELRCDPISGHTALYWYRQSLGQGLEFLIYFQGNSAPDKSGLPSDRFSAERTGGSVSTLTIQRTQQEDSAVYLCASSLRLRGSGGYNEQFFGPGTRLTVL.